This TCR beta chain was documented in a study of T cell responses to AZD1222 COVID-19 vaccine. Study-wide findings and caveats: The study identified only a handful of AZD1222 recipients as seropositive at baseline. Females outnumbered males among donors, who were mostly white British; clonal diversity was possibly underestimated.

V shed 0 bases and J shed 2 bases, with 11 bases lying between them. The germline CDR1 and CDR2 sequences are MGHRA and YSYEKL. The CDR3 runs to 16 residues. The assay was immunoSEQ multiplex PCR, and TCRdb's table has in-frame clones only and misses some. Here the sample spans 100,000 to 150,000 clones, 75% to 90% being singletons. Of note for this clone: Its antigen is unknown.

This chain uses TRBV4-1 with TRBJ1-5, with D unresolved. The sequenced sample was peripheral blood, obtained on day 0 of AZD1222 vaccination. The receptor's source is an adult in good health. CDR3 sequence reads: CASSQDERWGNQPQHF. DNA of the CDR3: TGCGCCAGCAGCCAAGATGAGAGGTGGGGCAATCAGCCCCAGCATTTT.